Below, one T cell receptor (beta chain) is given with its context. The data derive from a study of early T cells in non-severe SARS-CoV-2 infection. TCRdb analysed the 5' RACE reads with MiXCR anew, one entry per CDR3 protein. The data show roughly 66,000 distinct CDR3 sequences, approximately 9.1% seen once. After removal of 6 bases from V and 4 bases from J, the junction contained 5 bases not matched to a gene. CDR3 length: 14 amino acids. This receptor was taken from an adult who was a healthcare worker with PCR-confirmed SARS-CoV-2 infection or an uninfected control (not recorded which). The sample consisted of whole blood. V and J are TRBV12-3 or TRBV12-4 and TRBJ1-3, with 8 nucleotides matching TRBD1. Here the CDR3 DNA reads TGTGCCAGCAGACACAGGGGGTCGGGAAACACCATATATTTT. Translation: CASRHRGSGNTIYF.